This is a list of T cell receptor beta chains from one sample in a study of T cells in tuberculosis. Profiled with immunoSEQ multiplex PCR; TCRdb holds only in-frame clones, not every one. This sample carries nearly 60,000 clones, approximately 86% of them seen once, and the ten largest clones take around a fifth. Sequenced: CD1b-GMM tetramer-negative cells sorted from PBMCs. These TCRs come from an adult woman with latent tuberculosis. The CDR3 runs from the conserved cysteine through the conserved F or W. The D gene is left open where the match is weak. The size field is filled for only some rows; it gives once, few, many or a size class.

NA	TRBV4-1	TRBJ1-4	NA	CASSQVGGAGEKLFF	TGCGCCAGCAGCCAAGTGGGGGGGGCCGGGGAAAAACTGTTTTTT
NA	TRBV6-1	TRBJ2-4	TRBD1	CASSETRRGLDIQYF	TGTGCCAGCAGTGAAACCCGCAGGGGGCTGGACATTCAGTACTTC
NA	TRBV7-9	TRBJ2-1	NA	CASSPDTYNEQFF	TGTGCCAGCAGCCCAGACACCTACAATGAGCAGTTCTTC
NA	TRBV7-2	TRBJ2-3	NA	CASSLARTDPWADTQYF	TGTGCCAGCAGCTTAGCTAGGACAGACCCATGGGCAGATACGCAGTATTTT
NA	TRBV19	TRBJ2-1	NA	CASEGENEQFF	TGTGCCAGTGAGGGGGAGAATGAGCAGTTCTTC
few	TRBV7-9	TRBJ1-4	TRBD1	CASSARGEELFF	TGTGCCAGCAGCGCCAGGGGGGAGGAACTGTTTTTT
NA	TRBV4-3	TRBJ1-5	TRBD1	CASSWGTGYNQPQHF	TGCGCCAGCAGTTGGGGGACAGGCTACAATCAGCCCCAGCATTTT
NA	TRBV18	TRBJ2-7	TRBD2	CASSPSGLAGYEQYF	TGTGCCAGCTCACCCTCGGGACTAGCGGGCTACGAGCAGTACTTC
NA	TRBV18	TRBJ1-1	NA	CASSPPGQANTEAFF	TGTGCCAGCTCACCACCGGGACAAGCTAACACTGAAGCTTTCTTT
NA	TRBV6-5	TRBJ2-7	TRBD2	CASSYGGGWYEQYF	TGTGCCAGCAGTTATGGGGGAGGGTGGTACGAGCAGTACTTC
once	TRBV6-5	TRBJ2-1	NA	CASSYARRSQYNEQFF	TGTGCCAGCAGTTACGCGCGGAGGTCACAATACAATGAGCAGTTCTTC
NA	TRBV7-2	TRBJ2-7	NA	CASQNTGTGYEQYF	TGTGCCAGCCAAAATACAGGTACTGGATACGAGCAGTACTTC
NA	TRBV7-2	TRBJ1-1	TRBD1	CASSFGQGTNTEAFF	TGTGCCAGCAGCTTCGGACAGGGGACGAACACTGAAGCTTTCTTT
few	TRBV7-6	TRBJ2-7	NA	CATTRVHEQYF	TGTGCCACCACCAGGGTTCACGAGCAGTACTTC
NA	TRBV18	TRBJ1-2	NA	CASSATGRVLHNYGYTF	TGTGCCAGCTCAGCGACAGGACGGGTTCTCCATAACTATGGCTACACCTTC
NA	TRBV7-2	TRBJ2-5	NA	CASSLGLVETQYF	TGTGCCAGCAGCTTAGGGCTAGTTGAGACCCAGTACTTC
NA	TRBV30	TRBJ2-5	NA	CAWSLQGGETQYF	TGTGCCTGGAGCTTACAGGGGGGGGAGACCCAGTACTTC
few	TRBV7-3	TRBJ2-2	TRBD2	CASSPAAGGLGGELFF	TGTGCCAGCAGCCCCGCAGCGGGGGGGTTAGGCGGGGAGCTGTTTTTT
NA	TRBV10-1	TRBJ2-5	NA	CASSEQESETQYF	TGCGCCAGCAGTGAGCAGGAATCGGAGACCCAGTACTTC
NA	TRBV25-1	TRBJ2-4	NA	CASSDMGGATKNIQYF	TGTGCCAGCAGTGATATGGGAGGTGCGACCAAAAACATTCAGTACTTC
NA	TRBV19	TRBJ1-5	NA	CASSLRHTPNSNQPQHF	TGTGCCAGTAGCCTCCGACACACTCCGAATAGCAATCAGCCCCAGCATTTT
NA	TRBV5-1	TRBJ2-7	TRBD1	CASSPGQGLYEQYF	TGCGCCAGCAGCCCAGGACAGGGGCTGTACGAGCAGTACTTC
NA	TRBV15	TRBJ1-6	NA	CATSRDGGADSPLHF	TGTGCCACCAGCAGAGATGGGGGGGCTGATTCACCCCTCCACTTT
NA	TRBV6-5	TRBJ2-1	NA	CASRAWWQFF	TGTGCCAGCAGGGCCTGGTGGCAGTTCTTC
NA	TRBV7-3	TRBJ1-2	NA	CASSLSSTDYGYTF	TGTGCCAGCAGCTTAAGCTCGACAGACTATGGCTACACCTTC
once	TRBV5-4	TRBJ1-1	NA	CASSLGIAEAFF	TGTGCCAGCAGCTTGGGTATCGCTGAAGCTTTCTTT
once	TRBV5-1	TRBJ1-1	TRBD1	CASSPMTGVNTEAFF	TGCGCCAGCAGCCCGATGACAGGGGTGAACACTGAAGCTTTCTTT
NA	TRBV7-9	TRBJ2-1	NA	CASSSTRGTVGEQFF	TGTGCCAGCAGCTCCACGCGGGGCACCGTGGGTGAGCAGTTCTTC
NA	TRBV6-1	TRBJ2-7	NA	CASSPRTAYEQYF	TGTGCCAGCAGTCCCCGGACTGCCTACGAGCAGTACTTC
NA	TRBV10-1	TRBJ2-7	TRBD2	CLPTGGRLEQYF	TGCCTCCCTACGGGGGGGAGGCTCGAGCAGTACTTC
medium-sized	TRBV10-3	TRBJ2-3	NA	CAITQQGSTDTQYF	TGTGCCATCACCCAACAGGGATCCACAGATACGCAGTATTTT
NA	TRBV15	TRBJ2-7	TRBD2	CATSSILGLARTYEQYF	TGTGCCACCAGCAGTATCTTAGGACTAGCGAGGACCTACGAGCAGTACTTC
NA	TRBV5-8	TRBJ1-1	NA	CASSILTDEAFF	TGTGCCAGCAGCATCTTAACAGATGAAGCTTTCTTT
NA	TRBV21-1	TRBJ2-7	NA	CASSSQGAIYYEQYF	TGTGCCAGCAGCTCACAGGGGGCCATATACTACGAGCAGTACTTC
NA	TRBV7-6	TRBJ2-1	TRBD2	CASSSVILADEQFF	TGTGCCAGCTCGAGTGTAATACTAGCGGATGAGCAGTTCTTC
NA	TRBV6-5	TRBJ1-2	NA	CASKDTGFYGYTF	TGTGCCAGCAAAGATACAGGTTTCTATGGCTACACCTTC
NA	TRBV7-9	TRBJ2-7	NA	CASSPGTGSYEQYF	TGTGCCAGCAGCCCTGGAACAGGGTCCTACGAGCAGTACTTC
NA	TRBV7-9	TRBJ2-6	TRBD1	CASSSRDGQGAGANVLTF	TGTGCCAGCAGCTCCCGAGACGGACAGGGCGCTGGGGCCAACGTCCTGACTTTC
NA	TRBV4-1	TRBJ2-2	NA	CASSLGGTFSGELFF	TGCGCCAGCAGCCTGGGAGGGACATTTTCCGGGGAGCTGTTTTTT
NA	TRBV10-3	TRBJ1-2	TRBD1	CAISESGVRTGMYGYTF	TGTGCCATCAGTGAGTCCGGGGTTCGGACAGGGATGTATGGCTACACCTTC
NA	TRBV29-1	TRBJ1-1	NA	CSVATDMNTEAFF	TGCAGCGTAGCCACAGACATGAACACTGAAGCTTTCTTT
NA	TRBV18	TRBJ1-1	TRBD1	CATAGQGVTEAFF	TGTGCCACCGCGGGACAGGGAGTCACTGAAGCTTTCTTT
NA	TRBV6-4	TRBJ1-4	TRBD1	CASSDYGTVEKLFF	TGTGCCAGCAGTGACTACGGGACAGTTGAAAAACTGTTTTTT
NA	TRBV7-6	TRBJ2-7	TRBD2	CASSPRLAGGPSEQYF	TGTGCCAGCAGCCCCAGACTAGCGGGAGGCCCGAGCGAGCAGTACTTC
once	TRBV5-1	TRBJ2-7	NA	CASSLGYPGEQYF	TGCGCCAGCAGCTTGGGGTATCCGGGGGAGCAGTACTTC
NA	TRBV4-3	TRBJ2-7	NA	CASSQDLGGAYEQYF	TGCGCCAGCAGCCAAGATCTTGGCGGAGCCTACGAGCAGTACTTC
NA	TRBV29-1	TRBJ1-5	TRBD1	CSVSRGTGNQPQHF	TGCAGCGTTTCTCGCGGGACAGGGAATCAGCCCCAGCATTTT
NA	TRBV9	TRBJ2-1	NA	CASSAGSENEQFF	TGTGCCAGCAGCGCCGGCTCGGAGAATGAGCAGTTCTTC
NA	TRBV5-5	TRBJ1-3	NA	CASSLDGFGNTIYF	TGTGCCAGCAGCTTGGACGGGTTTGGAAACACCATATATTTT
NA	TRBV6-5	TRBJ1-1	TRBD1	CASSYYAGGLNTEAFF	TGTGCCAGCAGTTATTACGCAGGGGGCTTGAACACTGAAGCTTTCTTT
NA	TRBV30	TRBJ2-1	TRBD1	CAWSFAGTGRNEQFF	TGTGCCTGGAGTTTCGCCGGGACAGGGAGGAATGAGCAGTTCTTC
few	TRBV6-5	TRBJ1-6	NA	CASSYSPLEGLPLHF	TGTGCCAGCAGTTACTCCCCCCTGGAGGGTCTGCCCCTCCACTTT
NA	TRBV14	TRBJ2-2	TRBD1	CASSRTGINTGELFF	TGTGCCAGCAGCCGGACAGGGATCAACACCGGGGAGCTGTTTTTT
NA	TRBV7-3	TRBJ2-5	NA	CASSLHPSLGTQYF	TGTGCCAGCAGCTTACATCCTAGCCTGGGGACCCAGTACTTC
NA	TRBV7-2	TRBJ2-7	TRBD2	CASSLEAGENYEQYF	TGTGCCAGCAGCTTAGAGGCGGGGGAGAATTACGAGCAGTACTTC